Listed below are T cell receptor beta chains from one sample, sequenced in a study of vaccination effects on CD4 cells after COVID-19. Sequencing used immunoSEQ multiplex PCR; TCRdb keeps in-frame clones, though not all of them. The data contain approximately 87,000 clones, approximately 74% of them seen just once; the ten biggest clones take up under 2%. For these receptors, no antigen is known. The material was CD4+ T cells from PBMCs cultured with HCoV-229E spike peptides, obtained before COVID-19 vaccination. These receptors were taken from a human donor who received a COVID-19 vaccine. Both conserved end residues are trimmed from each CDR3.

v_gene	j_gene	CDR3aa
TRBV6-1	TRBJ1-2	ASSEAPGQGRGYT
TRBV9	TRBJ2-2	ASSGWDRWNTGELF
TRBV24-1	TRBJ2-3	ATSDLGGQGGARDTQY
TRBV6-1	TRBJ1-2	ASSEQGSYGYT
TRBV25-1	TRBJ2-3	ASNLRGITDTQY
TRBV7-2	TRBJ1-3	ASSLGGSGNTIY
TRBV29-1	TRBJ2-2	SVPRGGDNTGELF
TRBV3-1/TRBV3-2	TRBJ1-4	ASSPTNEKLF
TRBV5-1	TRBJ2-3	ASSTGLAASTDTQY
TRBV6-6	TRBJ1-1	ASSSQNRGTEAF
TRBV10-3	TRBJ1-1	AISENGADTEAF
TRBV4-2	TRBJ2-3	ASSQFTGAGGLDTQY
TRBV6-6	TRBJ1-1	AGGNTEAF
TRBV23-1	TRBJ1-5	ASTDRGHQPQH
TRBV4-1	TRBJ1-5	ASSQVLQPDGNQPQH
TRBV7-2	TRBJ2-6	ASSRDSSGANVLT
TRBV3-1/TRBV3-2	TRBJ2-3	ASSLDRGQDTQY
TRBV6-2/TRBV6-3	TRBJ2-3	ASSYGTGLTDTQY
TRBV5-1	TRBJ1-3	ASSLASGYSGNTIY
TRBV27	TRBJ2-3	ASSSPGRGDTQY
TRBV6-5	TRBJ1-5	AWGQGFDQPQH
TRBV4-3	TRBJ2-3	ASSQDHLRGLGTDTQY
TRBV2	TRBJ1-5	ASSVDRHQPQH
TRBV6-5	TRBJ1-1	ASTMDRVNTEAF
TRBV5-1	TRBJ2-1	ASTPPEGAGGEF